Listed here are 25 T cell receptor beta chains from one sample, sequenced in a study of T cell repertoires in cytomegalovirus infection. These receptors' targets are unknown. TCRdb reprocessed the reads with MiXCR, giving one entry per CDR3 protein. Of 80,000 or so distinct CDR3 sequences in the sample, roughly 37% were seen once. The specimen was CD8+ T cells from cultured PBMCs, collected from culture after CMV antigen stimulation. These receptors were collected from a human donor in good health (CMV status not recorded). Some clones in this sample may be carry-over from other donors' samples.

This clonotype has a handful of counts. The J gene is TRBJ2-1, the V gene TRBV7-2; perhaps TRBD1 as D (6 bases). Trimming stripped 8 bases from V and 14 bases from J, with 19 bases between. Germline CDR1 is SGHTA and CDR2 is FQGNSA. This CDR3 spans 12 amino acids. The CDR3 loop is CASVGTMGLEFF. The DNA for the CDR3 is TGTGCCAGCGTCGGGACAATGGGGTTGGAGTTCTTC.

V and J are TRBV7-9 and TRBJ2-7; 12 nucleotides match TRBD1. CDR3 length equals 17 residues. J was trimmed by 4 bases and V by 4 bases; bases with no gene match: 11. From germline, CDR1 is SEHNR and CDR2 FQNEAQ (reference sequence). CDR3 residues: CASSSTNPGQGAYEQYF. CDR3 nucleotides: TGTGCCAGCAGCTCCACCAACCCGGGACAGGGGGCTTACGAGCAGTACTTC.

This chain connects TRBV6-8 to TRBJ2-7; D is unresolved. This CDR3 comprises 13 residues. In germline, CDR1 is MNHGY, CDR2 SAAAGT. V shed 6 bases and J shed 1 base, with 10 bases lying between them. The CDR3: CASRGYISYEQYF. CDR3 nucleotides: TGTGCCAGCAGGGGGTACATATCCTACGAGCAGTACTTC.

The chain joins TRBV5-6 to TRBJ1-5; no clear D gene. The germline V gene has CDR1 SGHDT and CDR2 YYEEEE. V was trimmed by 0 bases and J by 2 bases, leaving 9 bases between them. The CDR3 is 15 residues long. The DNA for the CDR3 is TGTGCCAGCAGCTTGGGGCCTTCTGGCAATCAGCCCCAGCATTTT. It is translated as CASSLGPSGNQPQHF.

The chain joins TRBV7-9 to TRBJ1-2; TRBD1 matches 8 bases. The length of the CDR3 is 15 residues. V shed 5 bases, J shed 1 base, and the junction held 6 bases outside the gene matches. The germline CDR1 and CDR2 sequences are SEHNR and FQNEAQ (reference sequence). The chain's CDR3 is CASSTEQGVNYGYTF. The CDR3 DNA is TGTGCCAGCAGCACCGAACAGGGGGTTAACTATGGCTACACCTTC.

The table lists this clonotype with a few counts. V is TRBV6-6 and J is TRBJ2-5, with D maybe TRBD1 (5 bases). The CDR3 covers 16 residues. In germline, CDR1 is MNHNY, CDR2 SVGAGI (reference sequence). The V end was cut by 6 bases, the J end by 7 bases, with 24 bases between. CDR3 DNA sequence: TGTGCCAGCAGCCAACCCCCCACCGTAGGGGCCGGGACCCAGTACTTC. It translates to CASSQPPTVGAGTQYF.

J is TRBJ2-1 and V is TRBV7-3, with TRBD2 matching 10 bases. Germline loops: CDR1 SGHTA, CDR2 FQGTGA. CDR3 length: 15 amino acids. V lost 5 bases and J lost 5; bases outside the gene matches: 6. The CDR3 region is CASSLSGGAHNEQFF. As DNA, the CDR3 is TGTGCCAGCAGCCTCAGCGGGGGGGCCCACAATGAGCAGTTCTTC.

This clonotype was observed a few times. This chain joins TRBV20-1 and TRBJ1-2; no firm D call. This CDR3 is 12 amino acids long. Germline V gene data show CDR1 as DFQATT and CDR2 as SNEGSKA (reference sequence). The germline V and J ends were trimmed by 0 bases and 3 bases, with 5 bases remaining between them. The CDR3 nucleotides are TGCAGTGCTAGAGACGGGGACTATGGCTACACCTTC. Its translation is CSARDGDYGYTF.

The chain is built from TRBV7-3 and TRBJ1-2, with 9 bases matching TRBD1. CDR3 length equals 12 residues. Germline CDR1 SGHTA, CDR2 FQGTGA. With V trimmed by 2 bases and J by 9 bases, 1 base remained unmatched. The CDR3 loop is CASSLGTGSYTF. DNA for the CDR3: TGTGCCAGCAGCTTAGGGACAGGGAGCTACACCTTC.

This clonotype was seen a handful of times. The V and J genes are TRBV5-4 and TRBJ2-1; 11 bases line up with TRBD2. This CDR3 region has 15 residues. CDR1 SGHNT and CDR2 YYREEE come from the germline V gene (reference sequence). J was trimmed by 8 bases and V by 4 bases; bases with no gene match: 8. CDR3 protein: CASSGSGGAIYEQFF. In nucleotides, the CDR3 is TGTGCCAGCAGCGGTAGCGGGGGGGCAATCTATGAGCAGTTCTTC.

The chain uses TRBV27 and TRBJ2-7; TRBD2 might be the D (5 bases). The CDR3 contains 16 residues. CDR1 is MNHEY and CDR2 is SMNVEV in the germline V gene (reference sequence). The germline V and J ends were trimmed by 8 bases and 3 bases, with 23 bases remaining between them. CDR3 sequence (DNA): TGTGCCAGCTCCGACGCGGTCGGGATAGCCCTCTACGAGCAGTACTTC. It translates to CASSDAVGIALYEQYF.

This clonotype was seen only once. The rearrangement joins TRBV7-2 to TRBJ2-1, with 11 bases lining up with TRBD2. CDR1 SGHTA and CDR2 FQGNSA come from the germline V gene. The V and J ends lost 4 bases and 7 bases, in that order; junction bases with no gene match: 12. This CDR3 spans 17 amino acids. CDR3 sequence reads: CASSYPRPSGGKNEQFF. CDR3 nucleotides: TGTGCCAGCAGCTACCCCCGTCCTAGCGGGGGGAAAAATGAGCAGTTCTTC.

This clonotype has a handful of counts. The chain employs TRBV4-1 and TRBJ2-1; no clear D. The V end lost 0 bases, the J end lost 8 bases, and 5 bases lay between the germline ends. Germline V lookup: CDR1 MGHRA, CDR2 YSYEKL. The CDR3 has 12 amino acids. CDR3 bases: TGCGCCAGCAGCCAAGATGCCGATGAGCAGTTCTTC. Translated, it gives CASSQDADEQFF.

This chain links TRBV20-1 with TRBJ2-3; the D gene is possibly TRBD2 (6 bases). Germline assignment: CDR1 DFQATT and CDR2 SNEGSKA (reference sequence). This CDR3 has 11 amino acids. Trimming removed 7 bases from V and 4 bases from J, with 9 bases in between. The CDR3 spells CSVWGADTQYF. The CDR3 nucleotides read TGCAGTGTATGGGGGGCAGATACGCAGTATTTT.

This clonotype was detected a few times. This chain joins TRBV6-2 or TRBV6-3 and TRBJ2-7; D call uncertain. The V gene lost 2 bases and the J gene lost 5 bases, with 13 bases spanning the gap. This CDR3 comprises 14 residues. Germline-derived CDR1 and CDR2 are MNHEY and SVGEGT. The CDR3 sequence: CASSYDFRTDEQYF. The CDR3 DNA sequence: TGTGCCAGCAGTTACGACTTTCGCACCGACGAGCAGTACTTC.

There are a few counts of this clonotype. The V gene is TRBV10-3, the J gene TRBJ2-5, with D tentatively TRBD1 (5 bases). The V end was cut by 2 bases, the J end by 2 bases, with 12 bases between. The CDR3 length is 15 residues. Germline V gives CDR1 ENHRY, CDR2 SYGVKD. CDR3 in DNA: TGTGCCATCAGTGAGCCCGGACACCAACAAGAGACCCAGTACTTC. Its protein is CAISEPGHQQETQYF.

The J gene is TRBJ1-5, the V gene TRBV12-3 or TRBV12-4; D unclear. Trimming cost V 6 bases and J 0 bases, with 15 bases left between them. CDR3 length: 16 amino acids. CDR3 sequence: CASRGPSGYSNQPQHF. CDR3 nucleotides: TGTGCCAGCAGAGGGCCCTCCGGATATAGCAATCAGCCCCAGCATTTT.

The CDR3 here is CSARDFRGGPNEQFF. DNA of the CDR3: TGCAGTGCTAGAGATTTTCGCGGGGGGCCAAATGAGCAGTTCTTC. The chain is built from TRBV20-1 and TRBJ2-1; 8 bases are shared with TRBD2. V gave up 0 bases and J gave up 7 bases; unmatched junction bases: 8. Germline CDR1 is DFQATT and CDR2 is SNEGSKA (reference sequence). There are 15 residues in the CDR3.

This chain joins TRBV12-3 or TRBV12-4 and TRBJ1-2; 8 bases line up with TRBD1. The V gene end was trimmed by 5 bases and the J gene end by 8 bases; junction bases not matched to a gene: 1. There are 11 residues in the CDR3. The CDR3 DNA is TGTGCCAGCAGTCCAGGGGGCGGCTACACCTTC. Translation: CASSPGGGYTF.

The rearrangement uses TRBV27 and TRBJ2-3, with 12 bases aligning to TRBD1. With V trimmed by 5 bases and J by 6 bases, 6 bases remained unmatched. This CDR3 spans 15 amino acids. Germline V gene lookup returns CDR1 MNHEY and CDR2 SMNVEV (reference sequence). DNA for the CDR3: TGTGCCAGCAGTGCCCGGGACAGGGGGCCCGATACGCAGTATTTT. Residues: CASSARDRGPDTQYF.

The gene calls are TRBV7-6 and TRBJ2-2; 8 bases align to TRBD1. The CDR3 consists of 17 residues. With 4 bases clipped from V and 5 bases from J, the junction kept 12 bases outside the gene matches. Germline V gene lookup returns CDR1 SGHVS and CDR2 FNYEAQ. CDR3 bases: TGTGCCAGCAGCTCTCCCCCACAGGGGGTCCGGACCGGGGAGCTGTTTTTT. As protein: CASSSPPQGVRTGELFF.

The chain employs TRBV4-1 and TRBJ1-1; perhaps TRBD1 as D (5 bases). CDR1 is MGHRA and CDR2 is YSYEKL in the germline V gene. V lost 0 bases, J lost 2 bases, and 7 bases lay in between. CDR3 length equals 14 residues. CDR3 sequence reads: CASSQETVNTEAFF. The CDR3 coding sequence is TGCGCCAGCAGCCAAGAGACAGTTAACACTGAAGCTTTCTTT.

V usage is TRBV11-2 and J usage is TRBJ1-2, with no clear D. This CDR3 is built from 15 residues. Germline CDR1 reads SGHAT; CDR2 reads FQNNGV. With 2 bases removed from V and 4 bases from J, the gap between germline ends came to 14 bases. The chain's CDR3 is CASSLTWVEGYGYTF. In DNA, the CDR3 is TGTGCCAGCAGCTTAACGTGGGTCGAGGGCTATGGCTACACCTTC.

The chain couples TRBV6-6 to TRBJ2-1, with D perhaps matching TRBD1 (6 bases). This CDR3 has 18 amino acids. V was clipped by 7 bases and J by 6 bases, with 28 bases between them. CDR1 and CDR2 (germline): MNHNY, SVGAGI (reference sequence). CDR3 residues: CASTLNWAGENWANEQFF. The CDR3 DNA is TGTGCCAGCACCCTGAATTGGGCAGGGGAAAACTGGGCCAATGAGCAGTTCTTC.

The chain is built from TRBV5-1 and TRBJ2-7; D is perhaps TRBD1 (5 bases). Germline V gene sequence: CDR1 SGHRS, CDR2 YFSETQ. The CDR3 is 14 residues long. V gave up 0 bases and J gave up 3 bases, with 10 bases separating them. CDR3 nucleotides: TGCGCCAGCAGCTTGGAGGGGAATTTCTACGAGCAGTACTTC. It codes for CASSLEGNFYEQYF.